This passage covers 20 T cell receptor beta chains from one sample sequenced in a study of T cells in Graves' hyperthyroidism and ophthalmopathy. RNA transcripts served as the template for amplifying TCR beta CDR3 regions. The HTBI primer set was used in a first-round RT-PCR of the TCR CDR3. Each CDR3 protein gets one entry after TCRdb re-called the multiplex PCR reads with MiXCR. Of 450,000 to 550,000 distinct CDR3 sequences detected, approximately 24% appear once; the ten largest clones hold over 9%. The specimen sequenced was blood. The origin of the receptors is a woman in her 30s with Graves' ophthalmopathy.

The J gene is TRBJ2-6, the V gene TRBV7-2, with TRBD1 identical over 7 bases. The CDR3 runs 20 residues. V was pared by 3 bases and J by 0 bases, with 14 bases of the junction left unmatched. CDR1 is SGHTA, CDR2 FQGNSA, per germline. This chain's CDR3 is CASSFQPPTGKPSGANVLTF. The CDR3 region has the DNA TGTGCCAGCAGCTTCCAACCCCCGACAGGGAAACCCTCTGGGGCCAACGTCCTGACTTTC.

This clonotype was detected many times. The chain is built from TRBV12-3 or TRBV12-4 and TRBJ1-6; D is unresolved. Trimming stripped 5 bases from V and 8 bases from J, with 7 bases between. The CDR3 length is 12 residues. The CDR3 region is CASSPSYSPLHF. CDR3 sequence (DNA): TGTGCCAGCAGTCCCTCCTATTCACCCCTCCACTTT.

This clonotype was counted many times. The J gene is TRBJ2-5, the V gene TRBV20-1; D is undetermined. CDR1 DFQATT and CDR2 SNEGSKA come from the germline V gene (reference sequence). Trimming removed 0 bases from V and 5 bases from J, with 16 bases in between. The CDR3 runs 15 residues. CDR3 sequence reads: CSARERGRLRETQYF. The DNA for the CDR3 is TGCAGTGCTAGAGAGCGTGGGCGGCTTCGGGAGACCCAGTACTTC.

This clonotype was counted only a few times. The chain links TRBV7-2 to TRBJ1-2; tentatively, D is TRBD1 (6 bases). The V end was cut by 5 bases, the J end by 7 bases, with 20 bases between. From germline, CDR1 is SGHTA and CDR2 FQGNSA. This CDR3 contains 15 residues. For the CDR3, the DNA is TGTGCCAGCAGCCAAGGCCGGACAGAAAGGGGTGGCTACACCTTC. It encodes CASSQGRTERGGYTF.

There are many counts of this clonotype. The J gene is TRBJ1-1, the V gene TRBV27; D gene unclear. V lost 0 bases to trimming and J lost 7 bases, with 9 bases between them. The CDR3 length is 13 residues. Germline assignment: CDR1 MNHEY and CDR2 SMNVEV (reference sequence). CDR3 in DNA: TGTGCCAGCAGTTTATCCCCCTGGATTGAAGCTTTCTTT. Its translation: CASSLSPWIEAFF.

A remark on this clonotype: A much larger clone differs from this one at a single base, so this may be a read error. The chain couples TRBV4-1 to TRBJ1-1; D remains ambiguous. Germline V lookup: CDR1 MGHRA, CDR2 YSYEKL. This CDR3 spans 14 amino acids. The CDR3 is CASSQIIGSTEACF. The CDR3 nucleotides read TGCGCCAGCAGCCAGATTATTGGGAGCACTGAAGCTTGCTTT.

Many counts were recorded for this clonotype. V gene TRBV19 combines with J gene TRBJ1-5; TRBD1 aligns across 7 bases. Germline CDR1 reads LNHDA; CDR2 reads SQIVND (reference sequence). V shed 9 bases, J shed 7 bases, and the junction held 15 bases outside the gene matches. The CDR3 sequence is 15 residues long. The CDR3 region is CASSLEGGFGQPQHF. CDR3 bases: TGTGCCAGCTCTCTGGAAGGGGGCTTTGGGCAGCCCCAGCATTTT.

In this sample, this clonotype turned up a few times. A junction end diverges from the germline sequence, so it may reflect a read error. The chain uses TRBV27 and TRBJ2-4, with D possibly being TRBD2 (7 bases). There are 16 residues in the CDR3. Per germline, CDR1 MNHEY and CDR2 SMNVEV (reference sequence). DNA of the CDR3: TGTGCCAGCAGTTTATCGCCCGGGGGGCCGGGAAACATTAAGTACTTC. Amino acids: CASSLSPGGPGNIKYF.

The CDR3 DNA sequence: TGTGCCAGCAGCCCGACAGGGGGTATAAGTCAGCCCCAGCATTTT. The encoded protein is CASSPTGGISQPQHF. The chain recombines TRBV6-1 with TRBJ1-5; 9 nucleotides match TRBD1. Unmatched junction bases numbered 9, after V lost 6 bases and J lost 6 bases. The germline CDR1 and CDR2 sequences are MNHNS and SASEGT. The CDR3 loop spans 15 amino acids.

This clonotype occurred many times. This chain links TRBV6-5 with TRBJ2-5; 7 bases are a match to TRBD1. Germline CDR1 and CDR2: MNHEY and SVGAGI. V shed 7 bases and J 4 bases; nucleotides not matched to a gene: 9. The CDR3 consists of 14 residues. The CDR3 coding sequence is TGTGCCAGCAAAGACGGGACAGTCCTAGAGACCCAGTACTTC. Its translation is CASKDGTVLETQYF.

This clonotype has ten or more counts. V and J are TRBV4-1 and TRBJ1-3, with D hard to call. The CDR3 runs to 14 residues. The germline gives CDR1 MGHRA, CDR2 YSYEKL. V gave up 0 bases and J gave up 2 bases, with 5 bases separating them. CDR3 loop: CASSQDFTGNTIYF. CDR3 nucleotides: TGCGCCAGCAGCCAAGATTTTACTGGAAACACCATATATTTT.

This clonotype was seen only a few times. The rearrangement joins TRBV12-3 or TRBV12-4 to TRBJ1-5, with a tentative D call TRBD1 (5 bases). The CDR3 is 15 residues long. V lost 6 bases and J 6 bases, leaving 18 bases between the germline ends. The DNA of the CDR3 is TGTGCCAGCAGCCGGGGACGGACCCGTTTTCAGCCCCAGCATTTT. Amino acid sequence: CASSRGRTRFQPQHF.

This clonotype was recorded at least ten times. V usage is TRBV20-1 and J usage is TRBJ1-5; 10 bases are shared with TRBD1. The CDR3 totals 14 residues. Germline V gene data show CDR1 as DFQATT and CDR2 as SNEGSKA (reference sequence). Losses at the gene ends were 5 bases for V and 5 bases for J; bases not matched to a gene: 6. The CDR3 coding sequence is TGCAGTGCTGACCCGGGACAGGGGCATCAGCCCCAGCATTTT. Encoded protein: CSADPGQGHQPQHF.

V is TRBV9 and J is TRBJ1-1; no clear D gene. The CDR3 runs to 13 residues. The germline V and J ends were trimmed by 0 bases and 11 bases, with 14 bases remaining between them. From germline, CDR1 is SGDLS and CDR2 YYNGEE. The CDR3 coding sequence is TGTGCCAGCAGCGTAGTAGGTGACCCGGAGGCTTTCTTT. Its translation is CASSVVGDPEAFF.

CDR3 amino acids: CASSTYGPAPSYEQYF. The CDR3 DNA is TGTGCCAGCAGCACCTACGGACCCGCTCCGAGTTACGAGCAGTACTTC. The genes are TRBV11-2 and TRBJ2-7; D not resolved. V was shortened by 5 bases and J by 4 bases, with 21 bases between the two germline ends. Per germline, CDR1 SGHAT and CDR2 FQNNGV. The CDR3 is 16 amino acids. The whole variable domain, remainder taken from reference TRBV11-2 and TRBJ2-7, is EAGVAQSPRYKIIEKRQSVAFWCNPISGHATLYWYQQILGQGPKLLIQFQNNGVVDDSQLPKDRFSAERLKGVDSTLKIQPAKLEDSAVYLCASSTYGPAPSYEQYFGPGTRLTVT.

The V and J genes are TRBV12-3 or TRBV12-4 and TRBJ2-7; 10 nucleotides agree with TRBD2. V shed 3 bases, J shed 2 bases, and the junction held 4 bases outside the gene matches. The length of the CDR3 is 15 residues. The DNA for the CDR3 is TGTGCCAGCAGTTTTCTAGCGGGAGCGCCCTACGAGCAGTACTTC. Translated, it gives CASSFLAGAPYEQYF.

On this clonotype: At one boundary the junction diverges from the germline segment, which might be a read error. V usage is TRBV5-1 and J usage is TRBJ1-2; perhaps TRBD1 as D (6 bases). In germline, CDR1 is SGHRS, CDR2 YFSETQ. This CDR3 region has 14 residues. The CDR3 nucleotides are TGCGCCAGCAGCTACGGGACACCCAACTATAGCTACACCTTC. Protein product: CASSYGTPNYSYTF.

There are many counts of this clonotype. V is TRBV6-1 and J is TRBJ2-5; 7 positions match TRBD2. Per germline, CDR1 MNHNS and CDR2 SASEGT. V shed 1 base, J shed 5 bases, and the junction held 7 bases outside the gene matches. The CDR3 covers 15 residues. The CDR3 DNA reads as TGTGCCAGCAGTGAAGTTTCGGGGGGTAGCGAGACCCAGTACTTC. Residues: CASSEVSGGSETQYF.

This clonotype was picked up many times. The chain is built from TRBV5-1 and TRBJ2-7, with 11 nucleotides matching TRBD2. CDR3 length: 16 residues. V lost 0 bases and J lost 0; bases outside the gene matches: 2. CDR1 is SGHRS, CDR2 YFSETQ, per germline. This CDR3 reads CASSLASGGFSYEQYF. In DNA form, the CDR3 reads TGCGCCAGCAGCTTGGCTAGCGGGGGGTTCTCCTACGAGCAGTACTTC.

Ten or more counts support this clonotype. V gene TRBV11-2 combines with J gene TRBJ2-5; TRBD1 matches at 8 bases. J was trimmed by 4 bases and V by 4 bases; bases with no gene match: 8. Germline V gives CDR1 SGHAT, CDR2 FQNNGV. The CDR3 totals 15 residues. CDR3 nucleotides: TGTGCCAGCAGCTCCGAATTGGACAGGGTAGAGACCCAGTACTTC. This codes for CASSSELDRVETQYF.